Following are 26 T cell receptor beta chains from one sample sequenced in a study of beta chain features in type 1 diabetes (dated by TCRdb to between 2017 and 2018). Overall study outcomes, separate from this receptor: In all four CD4+ subsets, TCRB CDR3 length was moderately but significantly shorter in type 1 diabetes patients.

The library was generated by the immunoSEQ multiplex PCR assay. The entire isolated RNA was reverse transcribed using the High Capacity cDNA Reverse Transcription Kit, and thus expressed TCRB transcripts were sequenced. TCRdb took over this immuneACCESS table, retaining in-frame rearrangements with V and J assigned. Such tables are incomplete; in checked studies, under half of the missing clones stem from an unresolved V gene, and the remainder is unexplained. The sample table holds 150,000 to 200,000 clones, of which more than 60% were seen once. The ten largest clonotypes hold approximately 0.089% of the sample. Which antigens these TCRs recognize remains unknown. The source material was naive CD4+ T cells from blood. In the paper's terms, the cell subset or site label means: true naive CD4+ T cells. All receptors derive from a man between 25 and 39 years old with type 1 diabetes.

The chain couples TRBV14 to TRBJ1-6; D is perhaps TRBD1 (5 bases). The CDR3 totals 16 residues. CDR1 SGHDN and CDR2 FVKESK come from the germline V gene. V was cut by 4 bases and J by 8 bases, with 18 bases left in between. The CDR3, as DNA: TGTGCCAGCAGCCTCAGGCCGGGACTGGGGTATTCACCCCTCCACTTT. Translated, it gives CASSLRPGLGYSPLHF.

This clone was observed a single time. J is TRBJ2-1 and V is TRBV11-2, with D possibly matching TRBD2 (5 bases). V was shortened by 3 bases and J by 6 bases, with 9 bases between the two germline ends. The germline V gene encodes CDR1 SGHAT and CDR2 FQNNGV. CDR3 length: 13 residues. Here the CDR3 DNA reads TGTGCCAGCAGCTTCGGGGTAGGCAATGAGCAGTTCTTC. Its protein is CASSFGVGNEQFF.

In its sample, this clone was seen once. V is TRBV29-1 and J is TRBJ2-1; a weak D match, TRBD1 (6 bases). Germline V gene lookup returns CDR1 SQVTM and CDR2 ANQGSEA. V shed 3 bases and J shed 8 bases, with 20 bases lying between them. The CDR3 has 15 residues. CDR3 coding DNA: TGCAGCGTTGAGTCCTACAGGGTAAGATACGATGAGCAGTTCTTC. It yields the protein CSVESYRVRYDEQFF.

The chain uses TRBV14 and TRBJ2-1, with D unresolved. V lost 1 base and J lost 2, with 6 bases in between. The CDR3 is made up of 14 amino acids. CDR1 and CDR2 (germline): SGHDN, FVKESK. The CDR3 sequence: CASSQAGPYNEQFF. As DNA, the CDR3 is TGTGCCAGCAGCCAAGCGGGCCCCTACAATGAGCAGTTCTTC.

The chain uses TRBV7-9 and TRBJ1-1; D unresolved. V lost 0 bases and J 0 bases, leaving 8 bases between the germline ends. This CDR3 has 15 residues. The germline V gene encodes CDR1 SEHNR and CDR2 FQNEAQ (reference sequence). In DNA form, the CDR3 reads TGTGCCAGCAGCTTAGCGGTAACTATGAACACTGAAGCTTTCTTT. Residues: CASSLAVTMNTEAFF.

This chain connects TRBV30 to TRBJ1-2, with a possible D match to TRBD1 (6 bases). CDR1 GTSNPN and CDR2 SVGIG come from the germline V gene (reference sequence). This CDR3 contains 13 residues. Deletions cut 5 bases from V and 5 bases from J, with 15 bases between. The CDR3 protein is CAWSRTALYGYTF. CDR3 DNA: TGTGCCTGGTCTAGGACAGCCCTTTATGGCTACACCTTC.

The rearrangement links TRBV10-3 to TRBJ2-5; 9 bases are shared with TRBD1. Germline values: CDR1 ENHRY, CDR2 SYGVKD. J was trimmed by 4 bases and V by 6 bases; bases with no gene match: 6. The CDR3 covers 14 residues. Written as DNA, the CDR3 is TGTGCCATCAGGGCGAGGACAGGGGCAGAGACCCAGTACTTC. It specifies CAIRARTGAETQYF.

V usage is TRBV4-1 and J usage is TRBJ2-7; D ambiguous. This CDR3 is built from 15 residues. The V end lost 0 bases, the J end lost 0 bases, and 9 bases lay between the germline ends. Germline CDR1 and CDR2: MGHRA and YSYEKL. CDR3 DNA: TGCGCCAGCAGCCAAGAGTGGACCTACTCCTACGAGCAGTACTTC. This translates into CASSQEWTYSYEQYF.

The V call is TRBV29-1, the J call TRBJ2-3; tentatively, D is TRBD2 (5 bases). This CDR3 comprises 14 residues. Trimming took 4 bases from V and 5 from J, leaving 16 bases between them. CDR1 is SQVTM and CDR2 is ANQGSEA in the germline V gene. The CDR3 loop reads CSVAGVIPRDTQYF. CDR3 nucleotides: TGCAGCGTTGCCGGGGTAATTCCACGAGATACGCAGTATTTT.

The chain links TRBV7-2 to TRBJ2-5; 9 bases line up with TRBD1. V lost 5 bases, J lost 5 bases, and 6 bases stayed unmatched. Per the germline V gene, CDR1 is SGHTA and CDR2 is FQGNSA. The CDR3 sequence is 14 residues long. CDR3 DNA sequence: TGTGCCAGCAGCACGGACAGGGGACGGGAGACCCAGTACTTC. Residues: CASSTDRGRETQYF.

This clone was observed a handful of times. The V and J genes are TRBV23-1 and TRBJ2-3, with D possibly called TRBD1 or TRBD2 (6 bases each). TRBV23-1 is an ORF; its function is uncertain. Between the trimmed V and J ends, which lost 3 bases and 4 bases, there was a span of 20 bases. The CDR3 covers 17 residues. The CDR3 protein is CASSHSLTGRGADTQYF. CDR3 DNA: TGCGCCAGCAGTCATTCGCTGACAGGACGCGGGGCAGATACGCAGTATTTT.

V and J are TRBV18 and TRBJ1-6; D is perhaps TRBD1 (5 bases). The CDR3 is made up of 13 amino acids. V was pared by 2 bases and J by 13 bases, with 12 bases between. CDR1 and CDR2 from the germline V gene are KGHSH and LQKENI. CDR3 in DNA: TGTGCCAGCTCACCAGGGACCTCCCGGCCCCTCCACTTT. Translated: CASSPGTSRPLHF.

CDR3 sequence reads: CASKEGVGGLPNEQFF. DNA of the CDR3: TGTGCCAGCAAGGAAGGGGTAGGGGGACTGCCCAATGAGCAGTTCTTC. V and J are TRBV7-9 and TRBJ2-1; either TRBD1 or TRBD2 may fit D (6 bases each). The CDR3 has 16 amino acids. V shed 7 bases and J shed 6 bases, with 22 bases lying between them. Germline loops: CDR1 SEHNR, CDR2 FQNEAQ (reference sequence).

This chain joins TRBV29-1 and TRBJ1-1; tentative D call: TRBD1 (6 bases). CDR1 and CDR2 (germline): SQVTM, ANQGSEA. This CDR3 has 15 residues. V shed 6 bases and J shed 0 bases, with 17 bases lying between them. This CDR3 is CSVGNRDGMNTEAFF. The CDR3 region has the DNA TGCAGCGTCGGAAACAGGGATGGAATGAACACTGAAGCTTTCTTT.

The chain joins TRBV29-1 to TRBJ2-7; D unclear. Trimming pared 4 bases from V and 0 bases from J, leaving 13 bases between. CDR1 and CDR2 from the germline V gene are SQVTM and ANQGSEA. The CDR3 contains 14 residues. CDR3 amino acids: CSVVWVVSSYEQYF. In DNA, the CDR3 is TGCAGCGTTGTATGGGTTGTGAGCTCCTACGAGCAGTACTTC.

This clone was seen only a few times. The rearrangement joins TRBV30 to TRBJ1-1; D is perhaps TRBD1 (5 bases). V was pared by 7 bases and J by 2 bases, with 11 bases between. Germline V gives CDR1 GTSNPN, CDR2 SVGIG (reference sequence). The CDR3 sequence is 12 residues long. The CDR3 nucleotides are TGTGCCTTTGAGGGGCAAAACACTGAAGCTTTCTTT. This encodes CAFEGQNTEAFF.

As DNA, the CDR3 is TGTGCCAGCAGCGTTAACTTGCCGGGACAGACTAACTATGGCTACACCTTC. Amino acids: CASSVNLPGQTNYGYTF. The chain links TRBV9 to TRBJ1-2; 7 bases match TRBD1. The length of the CDR3 is 17 residues. The V gene end was trimmed by 2 bases and the J gene end by 0 bases; junction bases not matched to a gene: 10. The germline V gene has CDR1 SGDLS and CDR2 YYNGEE.

This clone showed up just once. The V gene is TRBV30, the J gene TRBJ1-2; tentatively, D is TRBD1 (6 bases). V was cut by 0 bases and J by 4 bases, with 12 bases left in between. Germline V CDR1 and CDR2: GTSNPN, SVGIG (reference sequence). The CDR3 is made up of 14 amino acids. The CDR3 DNA sequence: TGTGCCTGGAGTGTAAAAGGGGGAGCCTATGGCTACACCTTC. Its protein product is CAWSVKGGAYGYTF.

This clone occurred once. The chain links TRBV30 to TRBJ2-4; D assignment may be TRBD1 or TRBD2 (6 bases each). Trimming removed 0 bases from V and 0 bases from J, with 21 bases in between. The germline V gene encodes CDR1 GTSNPN and CDR2 SVGIG (reference sequence). The CDR3 spans 19 residues. CDR3 region: CAWSVDRWGRGLAKNIQYF. CDR3 sequence (DNA): TGTGCCTGGAGTGTAGACCGATGGGGCAGGGGACTAGCCAAAAACATTCAGTACTTC. Full variable domain (remainder filled in from reference TRBV30 and TRBJ2-4): SQTIHQWPATLVQPVGSPLSLECTVEGTSNPNLYWYRQAAGRGLQLLFYSVGIGQISSEVPQNLSASRPQDRQFILSSKKLLLSDSGFYLCAWSVDRWGRGLAKNIQYFGAGTRLSVL.

The J gene is TRBJ1-4, the V gene TRBV7-2; a possible D gene is TRBD1 (6 bases). The CDR3 spans 17 residues. The ends were cut back, 1 base at V and 6 bases at J, with 18 bases in the middle. CDR1 is SGHTA and CDR2 is FQGNSA in the germline V gene. The CDR3 spells CASSLERFGDKDEKLFF. The CDR3, as DNA: TGTGCCAGCAGCTTAGAAAGGTTTGGGGACAAAGATGAAAAACTGTTTTTT.

The CDR3 nucleotides read TGTGCCAGCAGTGAACAGGGTACTGAAGCTTTCTTT. Translating gives CASSEQGTEAFF. J is TRBJ1-1 and V is TRBV2, with D possibly matching TRBD1 (5 bases). CDR3 size: 12 residues. V gave up 2 bases and J gave up 5 bases, with 6 bases separating them. Per germline, CDR1 SNHLY and CDR2 FYNNEI.

The rearrangement joins TRBV9 to TRBJ2-5, with D unresolved. Germline V gives CDR1 SGDLS, CDR2 YYNGEE. V was pared by 0 bases and J by 1 base, with 10 bases between. The CDR3 sequence is 15 residues long. CDR3 loop: CASSVEGWRQETQYF. The CDR3 DNA sequence: TGTGCCAGCAGCGTAGAGGGATGGCGCCAAGAGACCCAGTACTTC.

The chain links TRBV6-6 to TRBJ2-7, with a possible D match to TRBD1 (5 bases). The CDR3 contains 13 residues. V gave up 5 bases and J gave up 8 bases, with 16 bases separating them. Germline assignment: CDR1 MNHNY and CDR2 SVGAGI (reference sequence). The CDR3 sequence is CASSPPGSLKQYF. The CDR3 bases are TGTGCCAGCAGTCCCCCAGGGTCCTTGAAGCAGTACTTC.

The V and J genes are TRBV20-1 and TRBJ1-1; no firm D call. The germline gives CDR1 DFQATT, CDR2 SNEGSKA (reference sequence). This CDR3 has 10 residues. Between the trimmed V and J ends, which lost 6 bases and 7 bases, there was a span of 9 bases. As DNA, the CDR3 is TGCAGTGCGCTAGGTTTTGAAGCTTTCTTT. Translated, it gives CSALGFEAFF.

The chain combines TRBV7-2 with TRBJ2-3; possible D gene TRBD1, 6 bases. CDR3 length equals 14 residues. From germline, CDR1 is SGHTA and CDR2 FQGNSA. V lost 5 bases, J lost 3 bases, and 12 bases lay in between. DNA of the CDR3: TGTGCCAGCAGCCCAACAGGGCTAACAGATACGCAGTATTTT. This gives the protein CASSPTGLTDTQYF. Supplemented by reference TRBV7-2 and TRBJ2-3, the full variable domain reads GAGVSQSPSNKVTEKGKDVELRCDPISGHTALYWYRQSLGQGLEFLIYFQGNSAPDKSGLPSDRFSAERTGGSVSTLTIQRTQQEDSAVYLCASSPTGLTDTQYFGPGTRLTVL.

This clone appeared a single time. The chain joins TRBV7-9 to TRBJ2-7; D gene unclear. The ends were cut back, 5 bases at V and 3 bases at J, with 14 bases in the middle. This CDR3 comprises 14 residues. CDR1 is SEHNR and CDR2 is FQNEAQ in the germline V gene (reference sequence). The CDR3 spells CASSPSRISYEQYF. The DNA of the CDR3 is TGTGCCAGCAGCCCCTCCCGAATCAGCTACGAGCAGTACTTC.